These 10 T cell receptor beta chains originate from one sample sequenced in a study of blood T cell repertoires in COVID-19. TCRdb's copy holds only in-frame clones and misses some; the assay was immunoSEQ multiplex PCR. The data contain about 190,000 clones, about 85% of them seen just once; the ten biggest clones take up 6.5% to 7.5%. Material for sequencing was peripheral blood. The receptor source for this set is an elderly man with COVID-19, enrolled during active disease.

This chain connects TRBV3-1 (or the pseudogene TRBV3-2) to TRBJ2-5, with 7 bases identical to TRBD1. Trimming took 1 base from V and 3 from J; bases not matched to a gene: 2. This CDR3 is built from 14 residues. Per the germline V gene, CDR1 is LGHDT and CDR2 is YNNKEL (reference sequence). In DNA, the CDR3 is TGTGCCAGCAGCCAAGCGACAGGGAAAGAGACCCAGTACTTC. Translation gives CASSQATGKETQYF.

This clone showed up just once. The chain employs TRBV29-1 and TRBJ1-1; 8 bases are a match to TRBD1. Per the germline V gene, CDR1 is SQVTM and CDR2 is ANQGSEA. V shed 1 base, J shed 2 bases, and the junction held 6 bases outside the gene matches. This CDR3 is 15 amino acids long. Here the CDR3 DNA reads TGCAGCGTTGAAGGTCTCCAGGGGGCTAACACTGAAGCTTTCTTT. Its protein product is CSVEGLQGANTEAFF.

This clone was seen just once. The J gene is TRBJ2-7, the V gene TRBV27; 7 positions match TRBD2. Trimming cost V 3 bases and J 2 bases; bases outside gene matches: 4. CDR1 and CDR2 from the germline V gene are MNHEY and SMNVEV (reference sequence). This CDR3 region has 14 residues. DNA of the CDR3: TGTGCCAGCAGTTTTAGGACTAGTCCCTACGAGCAGTACTTC. Translation gives CASSFRTSPYEQYF.

The chain combines TRBV5-1 with TRBJ1-4, with 9 bases aligning to TRBD1. Losses at the gene ends were 0 bases for V and 2 bases for J; bases not matched to a gene: 2. The germline V gene encodes CDR1 SGHRS and CDR2 YFSETQ. CDR3 length: 16 residues. CDR3 in amino acids: CASSLEQGATNEKLFF. The DNA of the CDR3 is TGCGCCAGCAGCTTGGAACAGGGGGCGACTAATGAAAAACTGTTTTTT.

This clone occurred once. The rearrangement joins TRBV7-9 to TRBJ1-1; D may be TRBD1 (6 bases). The CDR3 has 15 amino acids. CDR1 and CDR2 from the germline V gene are SEHNR and FQNEAQ (reference sequence). The germline V and J ends were trimmed by 5 bases and 3 bases, with 16 bases remaining between them. The CDR3 loop is CASSPPWPGDTEAFF. CDR3 bases: TGTGCCAGCAGCCCGCCCTGGCCAGGGGACACTGAAGCTTTCTTT.

The chain is built from TRBV7-8 and TRBJ2-1; 7 bases align to TRBD2. V dropped 5 bases and J dropped 9; count of bases not matched to a gene: 4. Germline CDR1 and CDR2: SGHVS and FQNEAQ. This CDR3 comprises 12 residues. CDR3 in amino acids: CASSPSGLEQFF. DNA for the CDR3: TGTGCCAGCAGCCCTAGCGGTCTTGAGCAGTTCTTC.

This clone has only one observation. The chain has TRBV3-1 (or the pseudogene TRBV3-2) and TRBJ1-4; TRBD1 might be the D (5 bases). The CDR3 is made up of 13 amino acids. V lost 4 bases and J lost 5, with 8 bases in between. Germline loops: CDR1 LGHDT, CDR2 YNNKEL (reference sequence). The CDR3 reads CASSLRTNEKLFF. The CDR3 nucleotides are TGTGCCAGCAGCCTACGGACAAATGAAAAACTGTTTTTT.

This chain joins TRBV5-4 and TRBJ1-1; weak D call: TRBD1 (5 bases). The germline V gene has CDR1 SGHNT and CDR2 YYREEE (reference sequence). The CDR3 runs 12 residues. The ends were cut back, 4 bases at V and 10 bases at J, with 14 bases in the middle. The CDR3 sequence is CASSPLNGGAFF. CDR3 coding DNA: TGTGCCAGCAGCCCACTCAACGGGGGAGCTTTCTTT.

This clone showed up just once. The J gene is TRBJ1-5, the V gene TRBV2, with 7 bases aligning to TRBD1. This CDR3 spans 15 amino acids. Unmatched junction bases numbered 11, after V lost 7 bases and J lost 5 bases. Germline V gene sequence: CDR1 SNHLY, CDR2 FYNNEI. CDR3 in DNA: TGTGCCAGCACCATCTATGACAGGGTGGATCAGCCCCAGCATTTT. Translating gives CASTIYDRVDQPQHF. Using reference TRBV2 and TRBJ1-5 for the parts outside the CDR3, the full variable domain is EPEVTQTPSHQVTQMGQEVILRCVPISNHLYFYWYRQILGQKVEFLVSFYNNEISEKSEIFDDQFSVERPDGSNFTLKIRSTKLEDSAMYFCASTIYDRVDQPQHFGDGTRLSIL.

This chain uses TRBV7-3 with TRBJ1-2; 12 nucleotides match TRBD1. Germline CDR1 SGHTA, CDR2 FQGTGA. The CDR3 spans 16 residues. The V segment lost 2 bases and the J segment 4 bases; nucleotides outside the gene matches: 5. The CDR3 reads CASSLGTGGAPYGYTF. The CDR3 coding sequence is TGTGCCAGCAGCTTAGGGACAGGGGGCGCTCCCTATGGCTACACCTTC. Full variable domain (remainder filled in from reference TRBV7-3 and TRBJ1-2): GAGVSQTPSNKVTEKGKYVELRCDPISGHTALYWYRQSLGQGPEFLIYFQGTGAADDSGLPNDRFFAVRPEGSVSTLKIQRTERGDSAVYLCASSLGTGGAPYGYTFGSGTRLTVV.